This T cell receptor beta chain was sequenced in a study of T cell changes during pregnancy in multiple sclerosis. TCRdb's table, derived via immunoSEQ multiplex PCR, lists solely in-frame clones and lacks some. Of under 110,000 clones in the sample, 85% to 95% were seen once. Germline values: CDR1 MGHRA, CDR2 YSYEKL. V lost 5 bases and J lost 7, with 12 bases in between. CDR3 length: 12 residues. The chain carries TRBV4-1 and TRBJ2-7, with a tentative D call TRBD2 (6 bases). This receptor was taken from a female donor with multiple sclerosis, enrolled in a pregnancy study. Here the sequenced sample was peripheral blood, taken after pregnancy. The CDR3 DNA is TGCGCCAGCAGCAACCCCGCGGGGGAGCAGTACTTC. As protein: CASSNPAGEQYF.